Shown below are 17 T cell receptor beta chains from a single sample sequenced in a study of T-cell reconstitution after alpha-beta-depleted transplantation in children. The TCRbeta library incorporated unique molecular identifiers. Via MiXCR, TCRdb re-called the PCR reads, giving one row per CDR3 protein. The table lists 190,000 or so distinct CDR3 sequences, over 5.5% of them singletons. Here the sequenced sample was PBMCs from the stem cell graft donor, taken from the stem cell graft. These receptors originate from a human donor who donated a stem cell graft to a child with Wiskott-Aldrich syndrome.

This clonotype was seen ten or more times. The rearrangement uses TRBV25-1 and TRBJ2-2; D may be TRBD2 (6 bases). The ends were cut back, 0 bases at V and 6 bases at J, with 11 bases in the middle. The germline gives CDR1 MGHDK, CDR2 SYGVNS. This CDR3 region has 15 residues. CDR3 DNA sequence: TGTGCCAGCAGTGAATACGTGGGGGAGGCCGGGGAGCTGTTTTTT. This sequence encodes CASSEYVGEAGELFF.

The sample holds many counts of this clonotype. This rearrangement joins TRBV25-1 to TRBJ2-7, with 7 bases that match TRBD1. The CDR3 has 14 residues. V shed 2 bases, J shed 2 bases, and the junction held 3 bases outside the gene matches. The germline V gene has CDR1 MGHDK and CDR2 SYGVNS. Here the CDR3 reads CASSEGQVAYEQYF. The CDR3 DNA follows: TGTGCCAGCAGTGAAGGACAGGTTGCCTACGAGCAGTACTTC.

V usage is TRBV15 and J usage is TRBJ1-5, with 7 bases identical to TRBD1. Losses at the gene ends were 1 base for V and 4 bases for J; bases not matched to a gene: 4. The germline gives CDR1 LNHNV, CDR2 YYDKDF (reference sequence). The length of the CDR3 is 15 residues. DNA of the CDR3: TGTGCCACCAGCAGAGTGGACAGGAGGAATCAGCCCCAGCATTTT. Translated: CATSRVDRRNQPQHF.

In this sample, this clonotype turned up many times. This rearrangement joins TRBV20-1 to TRBJ1-2; D is unresolved. V lost 3 bases, J lost 8 bases, and 16 bases lay in between. CDR3 size: 13 residues. Germline V gene sequence: CDR1 DFQATT, CDR2 SNEGSKA (reference sequence). CDR3 sequence reads: CSASAWGSKGYTF. As DNA, the CDR3 is TGCAGTGCTAGTGCATGGGGTAGTAAGGGCTACACCTTC.

This clonotype was seen many times. The chain uses TRBV27 and TRBJ2-7; D is perhaps TRBD1 (6 bases). Trimming left V 6 bases short and J 1 base short, with 13 bases between. The V gene's germline CDR1 is MNHEY and CDR2 SMNVEV (reference sequence). This CDR3 has 14 residues. The CDR3 bases are TGTGCCAGCAGGTCGACAGGTCTGTCCTACGAGCAGTACTTC. Protein sequence: CASRSTGLSYEQYF.

This clonotype turned up a few times. The chain couples TRBV7-6 to TRBJ1-6; D might be TRBD1 (5 bases). V was cut by 4 bases and J by 4 bases, with 14 bases left in between. The CDR3 totals 16 residues. The germline CDR1 and CDR2 sequences are SGHVS and FNYEAQ. The CDR3 region has the DNA TGTGCCAGCAGCTGGACAAGTTCTGGGTATAATTCACCCCTCCACTTT. Translated: CASSWTSSGYNSPLHF.

This clonotype has a count of ten or more. V is TRBV5-1 and J is TRBJ1-2; the D is unclear. This CDR3 has 13 residues. Trimming pared 7 bases from V and 2 bases from J, leaving 12 bases between. Per germline, CDR1 SGHRS and CDR2 YFSETQ. The CDR3 DNA is TGCGCCAGCGGGGAAGGAAAGAACTATGGCTACACCTTC. Residues: CASGEGKNYGYTF.

The rearrangement links TRBV12-3 or TRBV12-4 to TRBJ2-1; 10 bases are shared with TRBD2. The trim removed 5 bases at V and 6 bases at J, leaving 4 bases unmatched. The CDR3 has 14 amino acids. The CDR3 spells CASSPSGSGNEQFF. The CDR3 nucleotides read TGTGCCAGCAGTCCTAGCGGGAGCGGCAATGAGCAGTTCTTC.

Note on this clonotype: A much larger clone sits a single nucleotide away, making a read error possible. V usage is TRBV7-9 and J usage is TRBJ2-7; 7 bases agree with TRBD2. Per germline, CDR1 SEHNR and CDR2 FQNEAQ (reference sequence). This CDR3 is built from 14 residues. V lost 11 bases to trimming and J lost 0 bases; unmatched junction nucleotides: 10. Written as DNA, the CDR3 is TGTGCCCCCTCGGGACTAAGGAGCTCCTACGAGCAGTACTTC. Amino acids: CAPSGLRSSYEQYF. Full variable domain (missing parts from reference TRBV7-9 and TRBJ2-7): DTGVSQNPRHKITKRGQNVTFRCDPISEHNRLYWYRQTLGQGPEFLTYFQNEAQLEKSRLLSDRFSAERPKGSFSTLEIQRTEQGDSAMYLCAPSGLRSSYEQYFGPGTRLTVT.

This clonotype was seen many times. The chain employs TRBV10-3 and TRBJ1-1; D is unclear. The germline V and J ends were trimmed by 6 bases and 4 bases, with 12 bases remaining between them. Germline V CDR1 and CDR2: ENHRY, SYGVKD. The CDR3 has 13 amino acids. The CDR3 nucleotides read TGTGCCATCAGCCTCGACCCGAGCACTGAAGCTTTCTTT. Its translation is CAISLDPSTEAFF.

This clonotype has a count of ten or more. The J gene is TRBJ1-5, the V gene TRBV20-1; D is uncertain. The length of the CDR3 is 12 residues. The germline V gene encodes CDR1 DFQATT and CDR2 SNEGSKA (reference sequence). V dropped 6 bases and J dropped 4 bases, with 10 bases sitting between them. The DNA for the CDR3 is TGCAGTGCCGGTGCCTGGAATCAGCCCCAGCATTTT. Amino acid sequence: CSAGAWNQPQHF.

This clonotype was observed many times. V usage is TRBV7-9 and J usage is TRBJ2-7, with D possibly matching TRBD1 (5 bases). Germline V gene lookup returns CDR1 SEHNR and CDR2 FQNEAQ (reference sequence). The CDR3 loop spans 17 amino acids. V was clipped by 5 bases and J by 3 bases, with 23 bases between them. CDR3 DNA sequence: TGTGCCAGCAGCGCGATACCGTCACTCGGACACGGCTACGAGCAGTACTTC. Protein sequence: CASSAIPSLGHGYEQYF.

The chain employs TRBV5-6 and TRBJ2-7; D is unresolved. The CDR3 is made up of 18 amino acids. Germline V gene lookup returns CDR1 SGHDT and CDR2 YYEEEE. Trimming removed 9 bases from V and 3 bases from J, with 31 bases in between. Here the CDR3 reads CAIGLAEGFGRLVYEQYF. The CDR3 bases are TGTGCCATCGGCTTGGCCGAAGGGTTTGGCAGGTTGGTCTACGAGCAGTACTTC. The full variable domain, in which reference TRBV5-6 and TRBJ2-7 provide the parts outside the CDR3, is DAGVTQSPTHLIKTRGQQVTLRCSPKSGHDTVSWYQQALGQGPQFIFQYYEEEERQRGNFPDRFSGHQFPNYSSELNVNALLLGDSALYLCAIGLAEGFGRLVYEQYFGPGTRLTVT.

This chain connects TRBV12-3 or TRBV12-4 to TRBJ2-3; the D gene is possibly TRBD2 (6 bases). V was cut by 2 bases and J by 2 bases, with 8 bases left in between. The CDR3 contains 14 residues. CDR3 DNA sequence: TGTGCCAGCAGTTTAAGCGGGCCCACAGATACGCAGTATTTT. This translates into CASSLSGPTDTQYF.

This clonotype was recorded at least ten times. The CDR3 spells CATAGSGSGTGELFF. CDR3 in DNA: TGTGCCACCGCCGGGAGCGGGAGCGGGACCGGGGAGCTGTTTTTT. The rearrangement uses TRBV18 and TRBJ2-2; TRBD2 matches at 8 bases. This CDR3 has 15 amino acids. Looked up from germline, CDR1 is KGHSH and CDR2 is LQKENI. Trimming took 10 bases from V and 5 from J; bases not matched to a gene: 12.

This clonotype was seen at least ten times. The rearrangement uses TRBV20-1 and TRBJ2-1, with 7 bases fitting TRBD2. CDR3 size: 16 residues. Trimming at V came to 3 bases and at J to 6 bases, leaving 14 bases not matched to a gene. CDR1 DFQATT and CDR2 SNEGSKA come from the germline V gene (reference sequence). The CDR3 DNA reads as TGCAGTGCTAGGGGAAGGGTAGGGAGGGCCCCCAATGAGCAGTTCTTC. Encoded protein: CSARGRVGRAPNEQFF.

This clonotype was found many times. This chain links TRBV29-1 with TRBJ2-1; no clear D. Germline-derived CDR1 and CDR2 are SQVTM and ANQGSEA. The CDR3 covers 14 residues. Trimming stripped 2 bases from V and 1 base from J, with 9 bases between. CDR3 amino acids: CSVERFRSYNEQFF. The DNA of the CDR3 is TGCAGCGTTGAAAGGTTTAGGTCCTACAATGAGCAGTTCTTC.